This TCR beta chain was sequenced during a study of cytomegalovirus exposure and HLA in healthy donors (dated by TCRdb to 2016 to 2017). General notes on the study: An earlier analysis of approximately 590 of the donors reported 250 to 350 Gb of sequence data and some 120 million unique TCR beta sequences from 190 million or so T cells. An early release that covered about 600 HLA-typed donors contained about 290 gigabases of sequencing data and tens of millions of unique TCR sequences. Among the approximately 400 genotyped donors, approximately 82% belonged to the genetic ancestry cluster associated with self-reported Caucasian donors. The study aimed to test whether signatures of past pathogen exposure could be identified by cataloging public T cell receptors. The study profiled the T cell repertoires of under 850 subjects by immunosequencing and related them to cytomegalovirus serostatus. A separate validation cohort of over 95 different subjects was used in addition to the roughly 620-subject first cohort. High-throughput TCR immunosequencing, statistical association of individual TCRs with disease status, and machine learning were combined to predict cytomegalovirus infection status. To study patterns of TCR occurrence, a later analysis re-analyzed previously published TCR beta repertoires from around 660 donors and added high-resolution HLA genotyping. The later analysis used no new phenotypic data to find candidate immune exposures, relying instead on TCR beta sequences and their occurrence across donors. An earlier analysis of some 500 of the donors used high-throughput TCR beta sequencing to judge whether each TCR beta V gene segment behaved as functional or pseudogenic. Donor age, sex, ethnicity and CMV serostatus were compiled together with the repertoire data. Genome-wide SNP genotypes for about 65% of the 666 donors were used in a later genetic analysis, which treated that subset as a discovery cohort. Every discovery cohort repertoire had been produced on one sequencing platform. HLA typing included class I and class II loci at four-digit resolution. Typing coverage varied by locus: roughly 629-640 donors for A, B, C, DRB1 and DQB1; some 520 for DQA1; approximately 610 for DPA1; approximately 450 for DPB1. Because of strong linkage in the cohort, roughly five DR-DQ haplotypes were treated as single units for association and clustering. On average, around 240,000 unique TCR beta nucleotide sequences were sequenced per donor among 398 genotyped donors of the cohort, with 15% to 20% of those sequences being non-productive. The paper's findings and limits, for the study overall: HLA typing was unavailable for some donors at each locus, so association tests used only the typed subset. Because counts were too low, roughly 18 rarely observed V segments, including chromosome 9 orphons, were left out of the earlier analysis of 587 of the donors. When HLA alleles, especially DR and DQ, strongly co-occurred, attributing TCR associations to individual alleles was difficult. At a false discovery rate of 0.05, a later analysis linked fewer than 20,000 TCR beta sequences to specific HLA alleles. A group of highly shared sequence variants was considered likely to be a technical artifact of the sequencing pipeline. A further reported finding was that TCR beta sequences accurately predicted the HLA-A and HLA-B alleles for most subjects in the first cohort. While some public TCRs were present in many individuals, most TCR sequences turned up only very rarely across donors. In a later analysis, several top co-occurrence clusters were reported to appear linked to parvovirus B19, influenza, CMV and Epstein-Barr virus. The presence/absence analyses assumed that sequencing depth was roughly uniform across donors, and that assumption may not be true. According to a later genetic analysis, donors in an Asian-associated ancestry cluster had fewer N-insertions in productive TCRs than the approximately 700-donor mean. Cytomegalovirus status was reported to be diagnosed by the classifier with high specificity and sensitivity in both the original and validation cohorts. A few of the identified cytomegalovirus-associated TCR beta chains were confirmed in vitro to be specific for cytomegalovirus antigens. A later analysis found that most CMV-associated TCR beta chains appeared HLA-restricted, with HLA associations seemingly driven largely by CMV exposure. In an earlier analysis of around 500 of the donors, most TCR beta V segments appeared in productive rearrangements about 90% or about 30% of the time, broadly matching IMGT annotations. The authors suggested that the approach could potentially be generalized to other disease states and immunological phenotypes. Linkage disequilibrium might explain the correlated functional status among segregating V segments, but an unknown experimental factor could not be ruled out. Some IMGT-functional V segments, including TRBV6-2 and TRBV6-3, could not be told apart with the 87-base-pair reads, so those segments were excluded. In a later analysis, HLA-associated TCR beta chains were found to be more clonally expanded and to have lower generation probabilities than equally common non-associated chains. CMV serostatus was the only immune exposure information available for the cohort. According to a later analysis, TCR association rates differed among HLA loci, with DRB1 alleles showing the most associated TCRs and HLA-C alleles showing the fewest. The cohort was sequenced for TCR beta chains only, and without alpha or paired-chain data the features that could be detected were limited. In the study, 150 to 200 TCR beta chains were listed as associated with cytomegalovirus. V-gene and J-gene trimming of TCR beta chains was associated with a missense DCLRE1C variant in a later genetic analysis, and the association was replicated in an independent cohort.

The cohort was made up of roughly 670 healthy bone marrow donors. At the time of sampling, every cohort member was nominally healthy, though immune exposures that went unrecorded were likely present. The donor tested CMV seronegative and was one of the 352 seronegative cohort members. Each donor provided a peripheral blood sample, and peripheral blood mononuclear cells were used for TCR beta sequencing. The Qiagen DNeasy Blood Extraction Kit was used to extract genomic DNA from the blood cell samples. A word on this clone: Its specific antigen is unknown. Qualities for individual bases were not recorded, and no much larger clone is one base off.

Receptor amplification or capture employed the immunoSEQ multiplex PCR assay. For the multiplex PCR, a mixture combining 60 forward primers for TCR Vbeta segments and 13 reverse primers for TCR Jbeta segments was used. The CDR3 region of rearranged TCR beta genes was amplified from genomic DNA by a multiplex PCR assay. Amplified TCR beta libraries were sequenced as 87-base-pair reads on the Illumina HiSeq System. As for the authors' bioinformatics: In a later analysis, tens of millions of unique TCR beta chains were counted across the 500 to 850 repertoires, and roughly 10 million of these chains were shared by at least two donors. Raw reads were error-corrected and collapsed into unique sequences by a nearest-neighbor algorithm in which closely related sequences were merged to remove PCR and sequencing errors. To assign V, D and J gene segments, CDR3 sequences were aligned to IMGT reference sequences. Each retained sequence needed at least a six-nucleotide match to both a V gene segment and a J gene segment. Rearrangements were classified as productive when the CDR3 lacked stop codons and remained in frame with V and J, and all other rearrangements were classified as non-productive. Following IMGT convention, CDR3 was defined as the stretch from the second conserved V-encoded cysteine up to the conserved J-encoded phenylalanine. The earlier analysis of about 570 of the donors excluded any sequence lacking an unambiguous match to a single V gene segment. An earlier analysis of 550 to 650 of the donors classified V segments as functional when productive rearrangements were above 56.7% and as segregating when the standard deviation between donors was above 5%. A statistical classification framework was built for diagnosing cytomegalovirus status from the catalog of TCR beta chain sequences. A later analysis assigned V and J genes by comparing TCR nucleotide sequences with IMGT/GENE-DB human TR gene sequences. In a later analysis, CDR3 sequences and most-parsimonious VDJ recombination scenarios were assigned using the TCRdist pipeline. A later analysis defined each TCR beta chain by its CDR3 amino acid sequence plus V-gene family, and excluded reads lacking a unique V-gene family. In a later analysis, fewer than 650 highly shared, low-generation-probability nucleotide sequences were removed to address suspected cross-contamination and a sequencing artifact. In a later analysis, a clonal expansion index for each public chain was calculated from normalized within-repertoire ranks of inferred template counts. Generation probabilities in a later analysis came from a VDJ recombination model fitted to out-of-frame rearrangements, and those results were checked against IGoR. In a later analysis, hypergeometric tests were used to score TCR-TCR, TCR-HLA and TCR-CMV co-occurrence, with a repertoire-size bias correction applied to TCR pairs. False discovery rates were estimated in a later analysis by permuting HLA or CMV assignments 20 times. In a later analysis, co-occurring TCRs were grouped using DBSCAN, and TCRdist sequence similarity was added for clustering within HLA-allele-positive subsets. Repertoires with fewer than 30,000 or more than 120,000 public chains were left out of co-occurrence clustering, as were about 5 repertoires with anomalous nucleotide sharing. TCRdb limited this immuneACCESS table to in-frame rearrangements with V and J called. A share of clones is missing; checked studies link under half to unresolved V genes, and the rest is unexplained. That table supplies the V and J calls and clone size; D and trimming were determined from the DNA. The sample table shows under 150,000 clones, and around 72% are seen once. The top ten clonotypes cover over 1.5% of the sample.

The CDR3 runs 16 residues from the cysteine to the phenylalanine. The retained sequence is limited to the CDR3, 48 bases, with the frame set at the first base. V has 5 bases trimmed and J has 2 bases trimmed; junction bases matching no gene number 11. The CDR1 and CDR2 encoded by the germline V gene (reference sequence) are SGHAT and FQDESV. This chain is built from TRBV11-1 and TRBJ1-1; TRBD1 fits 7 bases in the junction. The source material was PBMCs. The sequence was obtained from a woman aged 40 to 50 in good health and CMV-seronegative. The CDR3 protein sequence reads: CASSVQGGAANTEAFF. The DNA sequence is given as TGTGCCAGCAGCGTACAAGGGGGCGCAGCCAACACTGAAGCTTTCTTT.